In its sample, the clone carrying this TCR beta chain was seen a few times. As yet, its antigen is unknown. This sample stems from a study of identical twins. Study conclusions and caveats: The presence of invariant MAIT and iNKT cells could partly confound analyses of zero-insertion sequences.

Via MiXCR, TCRdb re-called the 5' RACE reads, giving one row per CDR3 protein. The sample includes under 800,000 distinct CDR3 sequences, around 21% of them seen just once. The sample was also linked to a second study, of T cells expressing NK-cell markers. That work contributes: Whether the expanded NKG2C+ T cell clones recognized HCMV remained unclear.

The source material was PBMCs. The origin of this receptor is a woman aged 18 to 35 in good health.

The CDR3 bases are TGTGCCAGCAGTCATAGGGAGACAGGTGAAGCTTTCTTT. As protein: CASSHRETGEAFF. This chain joins TRBV7-9 and TRBJ1-1; D may be TRBD1 (6 bases). The CDR3 runs 13 residues. Germline-derived CDR1 and CDR2 are SEHNR and FQNEAQ (reference sequence). Deletions cut 6 bases from V and 7 bases from J, with 15 bases between.